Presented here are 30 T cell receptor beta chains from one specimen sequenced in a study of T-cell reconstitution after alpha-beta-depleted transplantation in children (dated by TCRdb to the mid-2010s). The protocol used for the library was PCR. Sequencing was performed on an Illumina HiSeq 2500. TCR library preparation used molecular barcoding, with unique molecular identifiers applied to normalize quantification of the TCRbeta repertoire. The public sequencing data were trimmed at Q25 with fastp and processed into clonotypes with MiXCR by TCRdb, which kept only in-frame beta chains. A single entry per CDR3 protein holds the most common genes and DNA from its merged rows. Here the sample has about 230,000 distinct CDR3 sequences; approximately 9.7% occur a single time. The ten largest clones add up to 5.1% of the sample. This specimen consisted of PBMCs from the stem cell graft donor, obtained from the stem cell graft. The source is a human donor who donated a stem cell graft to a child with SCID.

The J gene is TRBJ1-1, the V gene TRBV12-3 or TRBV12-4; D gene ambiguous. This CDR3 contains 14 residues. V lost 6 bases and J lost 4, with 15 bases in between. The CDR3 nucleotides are TGTGCCAGCAGCATCAGAGCCGTCGGCACTGAAGCTTTCTTT. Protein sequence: CASSIRAVGTEAFF.

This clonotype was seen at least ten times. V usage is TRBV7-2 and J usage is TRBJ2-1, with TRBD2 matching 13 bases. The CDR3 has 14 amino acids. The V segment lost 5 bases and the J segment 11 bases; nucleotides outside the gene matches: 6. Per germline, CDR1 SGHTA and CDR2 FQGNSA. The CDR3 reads CASSKGTSGEKQFF. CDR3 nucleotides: TGTGCCAGCAGCAAAGGGACTAGCGGGGAAAAGCAGTTCTTC.

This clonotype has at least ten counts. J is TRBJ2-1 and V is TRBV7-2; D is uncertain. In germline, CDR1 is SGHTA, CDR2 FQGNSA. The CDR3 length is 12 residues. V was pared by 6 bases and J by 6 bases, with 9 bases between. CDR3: CASSLSGNEQFF. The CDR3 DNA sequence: TGTGCCAGCAGTCTTAGTGGCAATGAGCAGTTCTTC.

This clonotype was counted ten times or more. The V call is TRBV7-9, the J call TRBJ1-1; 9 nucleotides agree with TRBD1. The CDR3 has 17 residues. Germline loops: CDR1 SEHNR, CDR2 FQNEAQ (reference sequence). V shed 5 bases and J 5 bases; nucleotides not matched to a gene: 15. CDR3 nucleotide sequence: TGTGCCAGCAGCCCCGGACAGGGGACAACGGGTGGGACTGAAGCTTTCTTT. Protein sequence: CASSPGQGTTGGTEAFF.

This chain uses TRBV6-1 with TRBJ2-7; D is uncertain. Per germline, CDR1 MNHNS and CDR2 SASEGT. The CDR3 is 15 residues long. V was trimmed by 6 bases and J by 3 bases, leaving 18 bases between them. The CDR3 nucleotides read TGTGCCAGCAGGCCGAGTCGGCAGGCTGTCTACGAGCAGTACTTC. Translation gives CASRPSRQAVYEQYF.

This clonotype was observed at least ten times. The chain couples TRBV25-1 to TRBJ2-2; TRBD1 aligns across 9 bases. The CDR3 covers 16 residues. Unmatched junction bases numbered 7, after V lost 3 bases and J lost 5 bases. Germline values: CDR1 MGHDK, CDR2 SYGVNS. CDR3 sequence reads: CASSDPGQGGTGELFF. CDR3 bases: TGTGCCAGCAGTGACCCGGGACAGGGTGGAACCGGGGAGCTGTTTTTT.

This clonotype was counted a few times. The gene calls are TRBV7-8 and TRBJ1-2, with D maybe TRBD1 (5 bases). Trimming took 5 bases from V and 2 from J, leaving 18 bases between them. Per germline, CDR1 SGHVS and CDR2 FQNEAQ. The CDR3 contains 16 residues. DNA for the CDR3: TGTGCCAGCAGCGCAGGCCGGGGCCCGTCAAACTATGGCTACACCTTC. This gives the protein CASSAGRGPSNYGYTF.

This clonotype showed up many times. CDR3 amino acids: CASSVDSGTGGEKLFF. The CDR3, as DNA: TGTGCCAGCAGTGTGGACTCCGGGACAGGTGGTGAAAAACTGTTTTTT. The chain uses TRBV12-3 or TRBV12-4 and TRBJ1-4; 8 bases are shared with TRBD1. This CDR3 has 16 amino acids. Losses at the gene ends were 5 bases for V and 7 bases for J; bases not matched to a gene: 12.

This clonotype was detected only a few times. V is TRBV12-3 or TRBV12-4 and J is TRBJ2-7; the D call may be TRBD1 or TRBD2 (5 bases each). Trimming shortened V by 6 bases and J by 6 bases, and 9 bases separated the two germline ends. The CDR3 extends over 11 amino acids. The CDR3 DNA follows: TGTGCCAGCAGAGGGGCGGGCGAGCAGTACTTC. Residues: CASRGAGEQYF.

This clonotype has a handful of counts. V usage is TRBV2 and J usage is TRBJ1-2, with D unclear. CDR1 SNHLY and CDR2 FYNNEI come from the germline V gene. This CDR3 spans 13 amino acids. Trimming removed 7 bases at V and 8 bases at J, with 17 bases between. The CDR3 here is CASIGGEVGGYTF. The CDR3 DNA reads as TGTGCCAGCATCGGCGGGGAGGTTGGAGGCTACACCTTC.

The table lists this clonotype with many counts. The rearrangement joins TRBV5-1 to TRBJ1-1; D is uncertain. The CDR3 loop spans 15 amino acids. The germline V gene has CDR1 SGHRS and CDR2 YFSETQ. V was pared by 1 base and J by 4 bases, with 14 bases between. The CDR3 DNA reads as TGCGCCAGCAGCTTGCGGGAGGAGGAGAGCACTGAAGCTTTCTTT. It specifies CASSLREEESTEAFF. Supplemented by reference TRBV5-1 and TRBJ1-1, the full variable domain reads KAGVTQTPRYLIKTRGQQVTLSCSPISGHRSVSWYQQTPGQGLQFLFEYFSETQRNKGNFPGRFSGRQFSNSRSEMNVSTLELGDSALYLCASSLREEESTEAFFGQGTRLTVV.

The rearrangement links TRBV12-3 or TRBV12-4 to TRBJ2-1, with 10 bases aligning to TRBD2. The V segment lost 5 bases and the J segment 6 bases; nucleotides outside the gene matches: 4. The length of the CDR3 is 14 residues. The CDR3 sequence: CASSPSGGGNEQFF. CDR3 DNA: TGTGCCAGCAGTCCGAGCGGGGGGGGCAATGAGCAGTTCTTC.

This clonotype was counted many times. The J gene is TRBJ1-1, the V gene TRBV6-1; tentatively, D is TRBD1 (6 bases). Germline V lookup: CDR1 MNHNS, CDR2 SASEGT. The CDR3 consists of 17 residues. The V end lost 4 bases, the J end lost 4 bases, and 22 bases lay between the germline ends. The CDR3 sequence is CASSVAIETGRSTEAFF. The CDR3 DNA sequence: TGTGCCAGCAGTGTAGCTATAGAGACAGGCCGGAGCACTGAAGCTTTCTTT.

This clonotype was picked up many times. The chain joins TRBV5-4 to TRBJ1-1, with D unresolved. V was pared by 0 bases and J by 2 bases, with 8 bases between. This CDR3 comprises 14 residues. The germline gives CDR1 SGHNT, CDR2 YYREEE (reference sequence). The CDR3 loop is CASSLGLPNTEAFF. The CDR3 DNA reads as TGTGCCAGCAGCTTGGGTCTACCCAACACTGAAGCTTTCTTT.

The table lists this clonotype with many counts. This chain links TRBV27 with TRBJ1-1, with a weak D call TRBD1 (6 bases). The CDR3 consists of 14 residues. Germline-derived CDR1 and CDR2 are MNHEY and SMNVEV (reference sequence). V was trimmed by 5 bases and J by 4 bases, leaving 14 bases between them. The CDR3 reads CASSPRGPGTEAFF. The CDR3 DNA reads TGTGCCAGCAGTCCCAGGGGACCAGGCACTGAAGCTTTCTTT.

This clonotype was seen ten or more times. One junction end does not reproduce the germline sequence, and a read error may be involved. CDR3 region: CASSQDPTGGQHF. The CDR3 coding sequence is TGTGCCAGCAGCCAAGATCCGACAGGGGGCCAGCACTTC. V usage is TRBV3-1 and J usage is TRBJ2-7, with 10 bases identical to TRBD1. CDR1 and CDR2 from the germline V gene are LGHDT and YNNKEL (reference sequence). This CDR3 is built from 13 residues.

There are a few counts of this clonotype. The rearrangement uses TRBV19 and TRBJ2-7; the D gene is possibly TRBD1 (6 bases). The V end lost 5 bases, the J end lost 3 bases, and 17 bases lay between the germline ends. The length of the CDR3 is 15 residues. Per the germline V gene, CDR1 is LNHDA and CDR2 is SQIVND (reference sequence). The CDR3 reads CASSGPRQGIYEQYF. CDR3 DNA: TGTGCCAGTAGTGGGCCCCGGCAGGGGATCTACGAGCAGTACTTC.

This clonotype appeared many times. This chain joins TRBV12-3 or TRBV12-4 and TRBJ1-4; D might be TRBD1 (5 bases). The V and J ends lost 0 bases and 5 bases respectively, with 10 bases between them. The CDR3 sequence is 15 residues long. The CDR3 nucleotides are TGTGCCAGCAGTTTAGCGGGACCCCAGAATGAAAAACTGTTTTTT. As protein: CASSLAGPQNEKLFF.

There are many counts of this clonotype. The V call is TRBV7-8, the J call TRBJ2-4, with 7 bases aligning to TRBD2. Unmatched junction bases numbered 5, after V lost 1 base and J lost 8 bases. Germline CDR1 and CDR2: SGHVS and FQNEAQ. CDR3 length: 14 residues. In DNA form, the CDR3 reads TGTGCCAGCAGCTTAGGGGGTAGCGGGCACATTCAGTACTTC. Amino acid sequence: CASSLGGSGHIQYF.

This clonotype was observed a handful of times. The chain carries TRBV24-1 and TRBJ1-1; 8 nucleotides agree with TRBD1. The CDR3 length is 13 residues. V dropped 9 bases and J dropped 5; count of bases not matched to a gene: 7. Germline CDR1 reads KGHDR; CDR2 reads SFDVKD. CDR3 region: CATRQGTGTEAFF. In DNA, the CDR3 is TGTGCCACCCGACAGGGGACGGGGACTGAAGCTTTCTTT.

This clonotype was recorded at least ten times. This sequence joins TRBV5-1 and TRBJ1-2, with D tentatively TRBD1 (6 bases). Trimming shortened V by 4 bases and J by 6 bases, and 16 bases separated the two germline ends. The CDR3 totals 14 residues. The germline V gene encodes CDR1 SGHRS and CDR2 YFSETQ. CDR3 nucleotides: TGCGCCAGCAGCCTACAGGGTTATGGGGATGGCTACACCTTC. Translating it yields CASSLQGYGDGYTF.

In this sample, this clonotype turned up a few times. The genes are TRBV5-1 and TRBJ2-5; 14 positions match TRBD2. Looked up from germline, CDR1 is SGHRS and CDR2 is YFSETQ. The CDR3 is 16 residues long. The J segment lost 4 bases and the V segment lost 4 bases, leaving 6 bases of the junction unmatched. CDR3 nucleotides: TGCGCCAGCAGCAGACGGACTAGCGGGGGGTTAGAGACCCAGTACTTC. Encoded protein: CASSRRTSGGLETQYF.

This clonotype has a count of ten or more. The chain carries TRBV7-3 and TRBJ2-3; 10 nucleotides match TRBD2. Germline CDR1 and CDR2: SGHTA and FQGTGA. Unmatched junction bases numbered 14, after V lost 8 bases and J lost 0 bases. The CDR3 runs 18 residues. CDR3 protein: CASSLAGAEPSSTDTQYF. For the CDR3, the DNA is TGTGCCAGCTCCCTAGCGGGGGCCGAACCCTCTAGCACAGATACGCAGTATTTT.

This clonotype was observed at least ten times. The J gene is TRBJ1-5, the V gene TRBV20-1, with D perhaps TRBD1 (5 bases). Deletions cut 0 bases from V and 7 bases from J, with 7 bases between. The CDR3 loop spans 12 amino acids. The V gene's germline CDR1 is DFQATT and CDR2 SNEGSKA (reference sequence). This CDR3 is CSAREGAQPQHF. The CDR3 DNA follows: TGCAGTGCTAGAGAAGGGGCCCAGCCCCAGCATTTT.

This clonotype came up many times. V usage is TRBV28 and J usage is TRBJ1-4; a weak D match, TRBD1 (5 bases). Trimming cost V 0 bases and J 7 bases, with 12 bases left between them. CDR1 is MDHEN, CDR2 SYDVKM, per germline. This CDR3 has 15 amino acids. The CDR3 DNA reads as TGTGCCAGCAGTTTATGGTCAGGGCTAGGTGAAAAACTGTTTTTT. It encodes CASSLWSGLGEKLFF.

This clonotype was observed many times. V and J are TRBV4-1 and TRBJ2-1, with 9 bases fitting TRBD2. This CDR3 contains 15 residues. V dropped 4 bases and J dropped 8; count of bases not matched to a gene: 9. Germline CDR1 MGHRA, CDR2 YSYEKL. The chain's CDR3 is CASSPGVIAGDEQFF. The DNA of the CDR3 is TGCGCCAGCAGCCCGGGCGTAATAGCGGGGGATGAGCAGTTCTTC.

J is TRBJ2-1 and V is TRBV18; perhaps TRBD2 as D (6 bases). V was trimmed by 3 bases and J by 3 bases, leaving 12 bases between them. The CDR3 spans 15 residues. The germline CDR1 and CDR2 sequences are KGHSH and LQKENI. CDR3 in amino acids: CASSPRELSYNEQFF. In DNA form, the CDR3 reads TGTGCCAGCTCACCCCGGGAGCTAAGCTACAATGAGCAGTTCTTC.

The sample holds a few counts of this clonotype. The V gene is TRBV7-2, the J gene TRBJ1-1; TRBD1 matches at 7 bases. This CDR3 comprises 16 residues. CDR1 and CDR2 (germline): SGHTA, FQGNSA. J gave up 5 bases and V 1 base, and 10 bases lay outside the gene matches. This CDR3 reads CASSLGDDRVRTEAFF. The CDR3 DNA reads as TGTGCCAGCAGCTTAGGGGACGACAGGGTGCGGACTGAAGCTTTCTTT.

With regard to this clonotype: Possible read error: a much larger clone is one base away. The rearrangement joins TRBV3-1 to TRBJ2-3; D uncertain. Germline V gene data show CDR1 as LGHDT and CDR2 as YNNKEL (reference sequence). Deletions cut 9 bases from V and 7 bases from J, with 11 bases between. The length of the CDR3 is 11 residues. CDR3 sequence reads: CASRLAHTQYF. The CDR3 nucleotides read TGTGCCAGTCGACTGGCACATACGCAGTATTTT.

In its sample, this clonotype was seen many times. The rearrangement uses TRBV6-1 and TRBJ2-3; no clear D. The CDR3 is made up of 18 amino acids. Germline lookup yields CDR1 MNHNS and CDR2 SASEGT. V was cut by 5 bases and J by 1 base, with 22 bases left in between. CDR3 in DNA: TGTGCCAGCAGTCGGGTTCTAGTCCCCGAGGACGGCACAGATACGCAGTATTTT. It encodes CASSRVLVPEDGTDTQYF.